This T cell receptor (beta chain) was captured by sequencing in a study of cytomegalovirus exposure and HLA in healthy donors. Study-wide results and caveats: Reports indicate that TCR beta sequences accurately predicted the HLA-A and HLA-B alleles of most subjects.

The J segment lost 7 bases and the V segment lost 4 bases, leaving 7 bases of the junction unmatched. Per germline, CDR1 SGHNT and CDR2 YYREEE (reference sequence). The CDR3 runs to 14 residues. With respect to this clone: No antigen is known for it. The sample carries other DNA sequences with the same CDR3.

PCR primers comprised 60 Vbeta and 13 Jbeta primers. The protocol was immunoSEQ multiplex PCR, while the TCRdb copy is restricted to in-frame clones and leaves out a portion. The repertoire includes 70,000 to 95,000 clones, about 80% of them detected once, and 2.5% to 4% sits in the top ten. This receptor was identified in a man aged 50 or older in good health and CMV-seronegative. Input material: PBMCs. The rearrangement uses TRBV5-4 and TRBJ1-2; 10 positions agree with TRBD1. DNA of the CDR3: TGTGCCAGCAGCCCGGGACAGGGGAGGGGTGGCTACACCTTC. This encodes CASSPGQGRGGYTF.